The rows below give T cell receptor beta chains drawn from one sample of a study of human T cells and chemical hapten exposure. TCRdb reanalysed the RACE reads using MiXCR and keeps one entry per CDR3 protein. The profile shows a few hundred thousand distinct CDR3 sequences, around 5% of them singletons. Sample: whole blood, taken in connection with sensitization to the hapten diphenylcyclopropenone (DPC). The receptors were gathered from a woman between 18 and 29 years old with alopecia areata. Some clones in this sample may be carry-over from other donors' samples. The CDR3 runs from the conserved cysteine through the conserved F or W.

>15|TRBV3-1|TRBJ1-1
CASSQETGGNTEAFF
>16|TRBV12-3/TRBV12-4|TRBJ2-1
CASSQNRGHVGNEQFF
>16|TRBV9|TRBJ2-7
CASSVGPLGGMDEQYF
>15|TRBV28|TRBJ1-5
CASSIDRVGNQPQHF
>13|TRBV27|TRBJ2-3
CASSKGQARTQYF
>14|TRBV18|TRBJ1-4
CASSFRQDGEKLFF
>15|TRBV28|TRBJ2-3
CASSFQGQGPDTQYF
>14|TRBV10-3|TRBJ1-5
CAISESSGYQPQHF
>14|TRBV6-2/TRBV6-3|TRBJ1-2
CASSTPQLYYGYTF
>13|TRBV29-1|TRBJ1-2
CSVEEQGGVGYTF
>15|TRBV18|TRBJ2-7
CASSPRTGEAYEQYF
>19|TRBV4-1|TRBJ2-7
CASSPELFRTGRVNHEQYF
>14|TRBV10-3|TRBJ2-7
CAINTGDARHEQYF
>13|TRBV18|TRBJ1-5
CASSPARYQPQHF
>14|TRBV20-1|TRBJ1-1
CSATPGNMNTEAFF
>17|TRBV10-3|TRBJ1-6
CAISESGRGGYNSPLHF
>14|TRBV10-3|TRBJ2-2
CAITPTENGGELFF
>16|TRBV2|TRBJ2-1
CASSRYRDSSYNEQFF
>13|TRBV7-6|TRBJ1-2
CASSYGTFYGYTF
>12|TRBV7-9|TRBJ1-1
CASSPPAGQAFF
>13|TRBV29-1|TRBJ2-1
CSVEAWTDNEQFF
>15|TRBV6-2/TRBV6-3|TRBJ2-3
CASSYRGASTDTQYF
>15|TRBV5-1|TRBJ2-3
CASSPSGGAVYTQYF
>16|TRBV18|TRBJ2-2
CASSPEREANTGELFF
>13|TRBV4-3|TRBJ2-5
CASSQVVGETQYF
>15|TRBV12-3/TRBV12-4|TRBJ2-7
CASSLTSGGAIEQYF
>15|TRBV2|TRBJ2-1
CASTTRRTSESFQFF
>14|TRBV11-2|TRBJ1-1
CASSNQQGNTEAFF
>15|TRBV4-1|TRBJ1-2
CASRLETVPNYGYTF
>14|TRBV27|TRBJ1-1
CASIATGWWTEAFF
>16|TRBV7-9|TRBJ2-1
CASSLGEGQGSHEQFF
>16|TRBV4-3|TRBJ2-3
CASSQDRTTSTDTQYF
>15|TRBV5-1|TRBJ1-2
CASSLRDGGLYGYTF
>15|TRBV2|TRBJ2-1
CASSASTGGYNEQFF
>16|TRBV10-3|TRBJ2-2
CAINRGGTGHTGELFF
>16|TRBV11-2|TRBJ2-7
CASSLAPGQATYEQYF
>16|TRBV3-1|TRBJ1-3
CASSHAGAISGNTIYF
>14|TRBV20-1|TRBJ1-5
CSAGRTGGNQPQHF
>15|TRBV7-2|TRBJ1-5
CASSLLLGSNQPQHF
>13|TRBV7-2|TRBJ2-5
CASSLATVETQYF
>15|TRBV10-3|TRBJ2-4
CAISGGNQAKNIQYF
>15|TRBV12-3/TRBV12-4|TRBJ2-1
CASSAGSISYNEQFF
>18|TRBV12-3/TRBV12-4|TRBJ2-1
CASSTTTLDRGWYNEQFF
>15|TRBV18|TRBJ2-1
CASCTGQVGEDEQFF
>13|TRBV23-1|TRBJ2-5
CATQGDRAETQYF
>13|TRBV12-3/TRBV12-4|TRBJ1-4
CASSLTGREKLFF
>15|TRBV6-2/TRBV6-3|TRBJ1-5
CASSRGDAGNQPQHF
>16|TRBV4-3|TRBJ2-1
CASSQERAGGYNEQFF
>15|TRBV4-1|TRBJ2-5
CASSRGAGAQETQYF
>17|TRBV4-2|TRBJ2-5
CASSQDPSGDYQETQYF
>15|TRBV4-3|TRBJ1-6
CASSQERNYNSPLHF
>15|TRBV7-9|TRBJ1-1
CASSSGHRLNTEAFF
>14|TRBV4-3|TRBJ2-3
CASSQESPTDTQYF
>15|TRBV7-2|TRBJ1-1
CASSVGGGLGTEAFF
>14|TRBV6-6|TRBJ1-2
CASTEQGQMGGYTF
>11|TRBV29-1|TRBJ2-7
CSVVSGGEQYF